This T cell receptor beta chain was documented in a study of blood T cell repertoires in COVID-19. This CDR3 is built from 14 residues. Germline CDR1 and CDR2: LNHDA and SQIVND (reference sequence). The germline V and J ends were trimmed by 6 bases and 0 bases, with 11 bases remaining between them. Generated by immunoSEQ multiplex PCR, the TCRdb table keeps only in-frame clones and is missing some. The data hold roughly 150,000 clones, with roughly 78% observed a single time. This clone occurred a few times. This receptor was identified in a woman aged 60-75 years with COVID-19, enrolled during active disease. The chain employs TRBV19 and TRBJ1-1, with TRBD1 as a possible D gene (5 bases). The source material was peripheral blood. The DNA of the CDR3 is TGTGCCAGTAGGACCGACAGATTGAACACTGAAGCTTTCTTT. This translates into CASRTDRLNTEAFF.